This TCR beta chain was observed in a study of blood T cell repertoires in COVID-19. For the study at large: The United States, Italy and Spain were the sources of the acute and convalescent COVID-19 samples. PBMCs, B-cell-depleted T cells, or T cells were the source of the cDNA or gDNA that made up the material.

Authors' data handling: Estimates of nucleated cell counts were drawn from the amplification of reference gene primers. Only in-frame clones appear in the TCRdb table, and some are missing; sequencing was by immunoSEQ multiplex PCR. Clonal size and the V and J genes are those of that table, whereas D and trimming came from the DNA. The sample records approximately 260,000 clones, roughly 87% being singletons. V lost 4 bases, J lost 0 bases, and 14 bases lay in between. CDR1 is LNHDA, CDR2 SQIVND, per germline (reference sequence). The CDR3 length is 16 residues. Material: peripheral blood. This chain links TRBV19 with TRBJ2-3; D may be TRBD2 (5 bases). The origin of this receptor is a woman aged 40 to 49 who had recovered from COVID-19. CDR3 coding DNA: TGTGCCAGTAGTAGAGAGCGGCCTACTAGCACAGATACGCAGTATTTT. Protein: CASSRERPTSTDTQYF.